Reported below is one T cell receptor beta chain. This sample was included in a study of blood T cell repertoires in COVID-19. Study-wide background: Samples representing acute and convalescent COVID-19 were sourced from the United States, Italy and Spain. The analysed material was cDNA or gDNA that came from T cells, B-cell-depleted T cells, or PBMCs.

In the authors' workflow: Estimates of nucleated cell counts were drawn from the amplification of reference gene primers. Some clones are missing from TCRdb's copy, which holds only in-frame ones; the method was immunoSEQ multiplex PCR. V and J calls and clone size are copied from that table; D and trimming were computed from the DNA. The sample shows under 140,000 clones, more than 70% of them seen only once. There are 13 residues in the CDR3. V lost 5 bases to trimming and J lost 6 bases; unmatched junction nucleotides: 1. The source of this sequence is a woman in her 50s with acute or convalescent COVID-19. Sample: peripheral blood. The chain uses TRBV12-3 or TRBV12-4 and TRBJ2-1; 10 bases are shared with TRBD2. CDR3 loop: CASSPSGSNEQFF. As DNA, the CDR3 is TGTGCCAGCAGTCCTAGCGGGAGCAATGAGCAGTTCTTC.